This T cell receptor beta chain was found in a study of blood T cell repertoires in COVID-19 (dated by TCRdb to the early 2020s). A note on the overall study: The collaborator samples originated in the United States, Italy and Spain and spanned the acute and convalescent phases of COVID-19. The prospective study material was composed of cDNA or gDNA derived from T cells, B-cell-depleted T cells, or PBMCs. Subjects who had been exposed to COVID-19, were actively infected with it, or had recovered from it provided the deeply sampled blood TCRbeta repertoires that made up the dataset. A freely available public database, intended as a resource for researchers studying the immune response to SARS-CoV-2, is where the repertoires were released. The samples were drawn from the first 160 participants of the ongoing ImmuneRACE study and from some 1,300 subjects provided by 6 global collaborators. The sample metadata nearly always contained a de-identified subject ID, COVID-19 status, age in years and sex. HLA class I and class II types, where available, came from metadata supplied by the sample provider rather than from assay-based typing. The investigation overall reported the following: How much clinical and demographic metadata was included differed by source and by participant, and the metadata was provided uncurated.

The collaborating institutions used their own protocols to collect whole blood in K2EDTA tubes. For TCRbeta analysis, collaborators shipped samples in one of three forms: frozen whole blood, isolated PBMCs, or DNA extracted from either of those sample types. A note on this clone: Its recognized antigen is unknown. Compared with germline, one end of the junction differs, possibly owing to a read error.

From the cysteine up to the phenylalanine, the CDR3 has a length of 15 residues. CDR3 DNA is the only sequence kept; it has 45 bases, read in frame from the first base. The CDR1 and CDR2 encoded by the germline V gene (reference sequence) are LGHDT and YNNKEL. The immunoSEQ Assay, a bias-controlled multiplex PCR, was used to amplify TCRbeta CDR3 regions from genomic DNA. Per the original workflow: The number of nucleated cells in each sample was estimated by amplification of reference gene primers within the assay. To quantify the absolute abundance of each unique TCRbeta CDR3 rearrangement, sequence reads were collapsed and filtered. For each sample, productive Simpson clonality was calculated by taking the square root of Simpson's diversity index across productive rearrangements. TCRdb stores this immuneACCESS table with in-frame sequences only. Part of the clones is absent; in the studies checked, under half of the shortfall reflects unresolved V genes, and no reason is known for the rest. V, J and clone size are those of that table, while D and trimming were read from the DNA. The sample includes tens of thousands of clones, with more than 75% observed a single time. Together, the top ten hold under 20% of the sample.

Recombination linked TRBV3-1 (or the pseudogene TRBV3-2) to TRBJ1-4; TRBD1 is perhaps the D gene, given 5 matching bases. The sample comprised peripheral blood. The sequence was collected from a man between 65 and 85 years old with acute or convalescent COVID-19. The bases read TGTGCCAGCAGTCAAGAGGTGGGCAGGGATGAAAAACTGTTTTTT. This translates into CASSQEVGRDEKLFF.